Here is one TCR beta chain with its context. CDR3 length: 11 amino acids. Germline V gives CDR1 MNHNY, CDR2 SVGAGI (reference sequence). The ends were cut back, 5 bases at V and 3 bases at J, with 5 bases in the middle. This entry comes from a study of control samples from healthy donors and cancer patients. The repertoire was sequenced with immunoSEQ multiplex PCR; TCRdb's copy has only in-frame clones and lacks some. The sample holds roughly 88,000 clones; about nine tenths are singletons and the top ten take 0.92%. The specimen sequenced was blood. The clonotype comes from a woman younger than 45 in good health. This sequence joins TRBV6-6 and TRBJ2-7; D unresolved. The CDR3 nucleotides are TGTGCCAGCAGTAACTACTACGAGCAGTACTTC. Its translation: CASSNYYEQYF.